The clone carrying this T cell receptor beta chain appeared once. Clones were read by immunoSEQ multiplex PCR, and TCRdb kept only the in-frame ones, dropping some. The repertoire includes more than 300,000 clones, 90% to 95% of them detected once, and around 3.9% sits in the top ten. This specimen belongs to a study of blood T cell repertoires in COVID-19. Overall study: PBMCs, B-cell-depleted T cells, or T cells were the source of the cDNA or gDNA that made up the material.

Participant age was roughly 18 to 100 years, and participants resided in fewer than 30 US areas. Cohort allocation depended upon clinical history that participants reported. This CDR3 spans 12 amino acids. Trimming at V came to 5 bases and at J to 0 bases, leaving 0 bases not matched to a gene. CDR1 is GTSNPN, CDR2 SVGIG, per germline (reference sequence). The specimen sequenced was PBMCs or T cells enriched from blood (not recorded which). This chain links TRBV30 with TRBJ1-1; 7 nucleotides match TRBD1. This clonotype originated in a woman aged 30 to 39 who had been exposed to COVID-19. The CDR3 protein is CAWGQVNTEAFF. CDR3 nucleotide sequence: TGTGCCTGGGGACAGGTGAACACTGAAGCTTTCTTT.